This is a list of T cell receptor beta chains from one sample in a study of OX40 agonist ivuxolimab in advanced cancers. Libraries were prepared by immunoSEQ multiplex PCR; TCRdb keeps only in-frame clonotypes and omits some of them. Seen here are 60,000 or so clones, about 80% observed once, and the top ten hold roughly 1.9%. The source was CD4+ or CD8+ T cells sorted from blood, collected in a trial of the OX40 agonist ivuxolimab. Receptor source: an adult with an advanced solid tumor such as melanoma, head and neck, liver or kidney cancer. The CDR3 runs from the conserved cysteine through the conserved F or W. D genes are given only for firm matches. Size values are once, few and many counts, or a class for expanded clones, and some rows have none.

TRBJ2-7 TRBV28 . . CASSLSPSSYEQYF TGTGCCAGCAGTTTGAGTCCCAGCTCCTACGAGCAGTACTTC
TRBJ2-2 TRBV5-1 . . CASSTGNTGELFF TGCGCCAGCAGTACAGGGAACACCGGGGAGCTGTTTTTT
TRBJ2-7 TRBV18 . . CASSPETDNEQYF TGTGCCAGCTCACCTGAGACGGACAACGAGCAGTACTTC
TRBJ2-7 TRBV7-2 . once CASSLVKRDEQYF TGTGCCAGCAGCTTAGTGAAGAGGGACGAGCAGTACTTC
TRBJ2-3 TRBV5-1 TRBD2 . CASSLGGLAGRATDTQYF TGCGCCAGCAGCTTGGGGGGACTAGCGGGACGGGCGACAGATACGCAGTATTTT
TRBJ2-5 TRBV5-1 . few CASSFGLFQETQYF TGCGCCAGCAGCTTTGGACTCTTCCAAGAGACCCAGTACTTC
TRBJ1-1 TRBV25-1 . medium-sized CASIPPGGGTEAFF TGTGCCAGCATTCCCCCCGGAGGGGGCACTGAAGCTTTCTTT
TRBJ2-2 TRBV7-8 . . CASRETVAAGELFF TGTGCCAGCAGGGAGACAGTCGCAGCCGGGGAGCTGTTTTTT
TRBJ2-5 TRBV28 . . CASSLGGTQETQYF TGTGCCAGCAGTTTAGGGGGGACCCAAGAGACCCAGTACTTC
TRBJ1-2 TRBV4-1 TRBD1 once CASSPIPGQGSQHSLANYGYTF TGCGCCAGCAGCCCGATTCCGGGACAGGGAAGCCAGCATTCCCTAGCTAACTATGGCTACACCTTC
TRBJ1-5 TRBV10-3 . . CAISEGDQPQHF TGTGCCATCAGTGAAGGGGATCAGCCCCAGCATTTT
TRBJ2-7 TRBV6-1 TRBD1 . CASSGGQGSSYEQYF TGTGCCAGCAGTGGGGGACAGGGGAGCTCCTACGAGCAGTACTTC
TRBJ2-2 TRBV5-1 TRBD1 . CAAGTGRFGELFF TGCGCCGCAGGGACAGGGAGATTCGGGGAGCTGTTTTTT
TRBJ1-1 TRBV6-5 . . CASSYRDGNTEAFF TGTGCCAGCAGTTACCGGGACGGGAACACTGAAGCTTTCTTT
TRBJ2-3 TRBV10-3 . . CAGGERGDTQYF TGTGCCGGAGGGGAAAGGGGGGATACGCAGTATTTT
TRBJ2-6 TRBV19 . . CASRRGEPPGANVLTF TGTGCCAGTCGGCGGGGAGAGCCCCCTGGGGCCAACGTCCTGACTTTC
TRBJ1-6 TRBV7-3 . . CASSSTGNSPLHF TGTGCCAGCAGTTCAACAGGGAATTCACCCCTCCACTTT
TRBJ2-5 TRBV7-2 . . CASSFNRGGETQYF TGTGCCAGCAGCTTTAACAGGGGAGGAGAGACCCAGTACTTC
TRBJ2-5 TRBV4-1 TRBD2 once CASSQGGRVQETQYF TGCGCCAGCAGCCAAGGGGGGAGGGTCCAAGAGACCCAGTACTTC
TRBJ2-7 TRBV11-2 . . CASSPGGLGEQYF TGTGCCAGCAGCCCTGGGGGTCTGGGGGAGCAGTACTTC
TRBJ2-5 TRBV5-1 TRBD2 . CASSSGTRAATQYF TGCGCCAGCAGCTCTGGGACTAGGGCCGCGACCCAGTACTTC
TRBJ2-3 TRBV7-9 TRBD1 . CASSSFTGGYRTDTQYF TGTGCCAGCAGCTCCTTCACAGGGGGCTATCGCACAGATACGCAGTATTTT
TRBJ1-1 TRBV7-9 . . CASSLYSQNTEAFF TGTGCCAGCAGCTTATACTCCCAGAACACTGAAGCTTTCTTT
TRBJ2-2 TRBV19 . . CASSPMDDTGELFF TGTGCCAGTAGCCCCATGGATGACACCGGGGAGCTGTTTTTT
TRBJ1-2 TRBV2 TRBD1 . CASRRTGEVINYGYTF TGTGCCAGCAGGCGGACAGGGGAAGTTATAAACTATGGCTACACCTTC
TRBJ2-1 TRBV9 TRBD2 once CASSYTSGAYNEQFF TGTGCCAGCAGCTACACTAGCGGGGCATACAATGAGCAGTTCTTC
TRBJ2-1 TRBV5-5 . . CASSLGRGYSYNEQFF TGTGCCAGCAGCTTGGGAAGGGGCTATTCCTACAATGAGCAGTTCTTC
TRBJ1-5 TRBV18 . . CASSPGRNQPQHF TGTGCCAGCTCACCAGGGCGCAATCAGCCCCAGCATTTT
TRBJ1-6 TRBV19 TRBD1 . CASTHRGGETPLHF TGTGCCAGTACTCACAGGGGAGGGGAGACCCCCCTCCACTTT
TRBJ2-5 TRBV5-4 . . CASSLGGTNQETQYF TGTGCCAGCAGCTTGGGAGGAACAAACCAAGAGACCCAGTACTTC
TRBJ2-1 TRBV7-8 TRBD2 . CASSPPSGEVRNNEQFF TGTGCCAGCAGCCCTCCTAGCGGAGAGGTCCGAAACAATGAGCAGTTCTTC
TRBJ1-3 TRBV28 . . CASSSPHSGNTIYF TGTGCCAGCAGTTCACCTCACTCTGGAAACACCATATATTTT
TRBJ1-6 TRBV5-1 . . CASSLEVEGNSPLHF TGCGCCAGCAGCTTGGAAGTGGAGGGCAATTCACCCCTCCACTTT
TRBJ2-7 TRBV13 TRBD2 . CASSPPTGYLASGRNYEQYF TGTGCCAGCAGCCCGCCGACAGGGTACTTGGCTAGCGGGAGAAATTACGAGCAGTACTTC
TRBJ1-4 TRBV5-7 . once CASTQGSIGGTNEKLFF TGTGCCAGCACCCAAGGTTCCATCGGGGGCACTAATGAAAAACTGTTTTTT
TRBJ1-3 TRBV18 . few CASSLHPRISGNTIYF TGTGCCAGCTCACTGCACCCAAGGATCTCTGGAAACACCATATATTTT
TRBJ2-7 TRBV5-5 . . CASSSTGFWEQYF TGTGCCAGCAGCTCAACAGGGTTTTGGGAGCAGTACTTC
TRBJ2-7 TRBV28 . once CASIPPGFSYEQYF TGTGCCAGCATCCCCCCGGGATTTTCATACGAGCAGTACTTC
TRBJ2-1 TRBV10-3 . once CAISESIGGQFF TGTGCCATCAGTGAGTCGATCGGGGGGCAGTTCTTC
TRBJ1-4 TRBV4-1 TRBD1 . CASSSTGTGVEKLFF TGCGCCAGCAGCTCCACCGGGACAGGGGTTGAAAAACTGTTTTTT
TRBJ2-5 TRBV10-3 TRBD2 once CAISDVRLAAKETQYF TGTGCCATCAGTGATGTCCGGCTAGCGGCCAAAGAGACCCAGTACTTC
TRBJ2-2 TRBV4-1 TRBD1 once CASSQGQGFTGELFF TGCGCCAGCAGTCAGGGACAGGGGTTCACCGGGGAGCTGTTTTTT
TRBJ2-7 TRBV19 . . CASSMVVRSYEQYF TGTGCCAGTAGTATGGTGGTCCGGAGCTACGAGCAGTACTTC
TRBJ2-5 TRBV21-1 . . CASSKVGQLQETQYF TGTGCCAGCAGCAAAGTGGGACAGTTACAAGAGACCCAGTACTTC
TRBJ1-1 TRBV2 . . CASSRGPSTEAFF TGTGCCAGCAGTAGGGGCCCGAGCACTGAAGCTTTCTTT
TRBJ1-6 TRBV5-1 . once CASSLGGSAPLHF TGCGCCAGCAGCTTGGGAGGGTCTGCACCCCTCCACTTT
TRBJ1-5 TRBV2 . . CASAQRDNSNQPQHF TGTGCCAGCGCCCAGCGGGATAATAGCAATCAGCCCCAGCATTTT
TRBJ1-6 TRBV9 . . CASSPLGSSYNSPLHF TGTGCCAGCAGCCCACTAGGCAGCTCCTATAATTCACCCCTCCACTTT
TRBJ2-5 TRBV18 . . CASSPRSGVGTQYF TGTGCCAGCTCACCACGGTCGGGAGTGGGGACCCAGTACTTC
TRBJ1-1 TRBV7-2 . . CASSEGHLNTEAFF TGTGCCAGCAGCGAGGGACACCTGAACACTGAAGCTTTCTTT
TRBJ2-1 TRBV11-3 TRBD2 . CASSSGGGTYNEQFF TGTGCCAGCAGTTCGGGCGGGGGAACCTACAATGAGCAGTTCTTC
TRBJ1-3 TRBV4-2 . . CASSQTSGHSTSGNTIYF TGTGCCAGCAGCCAAACCTCCGGGCACTCGACCTCTGGAAACACCATATATTTT
TRBJ2-3 TRBV5-1 . . CASSFVDSNTDTQYF TGCGCCAGCAGCTTTGTAGACTCCAACACAGATACGCAGTATTTT
TRBJ2-2 TRBV5-1 TRBD1 few CASSPWTGTNTGELFF TGCGCCAGCAGCCCCTGGACAGGGACGAACACCGGGGAGCTGTTTTTT
TRBJ1-5 TRBV28 TRBD1 . CASSRGQGNQPQHF TGTGCCAGCAGCCGTGGACAGGGGAATCAGCCCCAGCATTTT